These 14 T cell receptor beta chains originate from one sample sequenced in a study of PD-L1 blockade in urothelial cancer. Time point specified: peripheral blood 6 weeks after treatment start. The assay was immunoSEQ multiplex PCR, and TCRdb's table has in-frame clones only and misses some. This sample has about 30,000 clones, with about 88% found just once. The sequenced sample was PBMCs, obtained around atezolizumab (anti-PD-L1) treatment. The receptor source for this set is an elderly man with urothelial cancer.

CDR3 region: CAWSVGGTYEQYF. CDR3 DNA: TGTGCCTGGAGTGTAGGGGGTACCTACGAGCAGTACTTC. V usage is TRBV30 and J usage is TRBJ2-7, with a weak D call TRBD1 (6 bases). Germline-derived CDR1 and CDR2 are GTSNPN and SVGIG (reference sequence). The CDR3 runs 13 residues. Trimming pared 0 bases from V and 2 bases from J, leaving 8 bases between.

The CDR3 nucleotides are TGTGCCAGCAGCAAACTAGCGGGAGTACCTCTTTGGAACATTCAGTACTTC. Amino acids: CASSKLAGVPLWNIQYF. V usage is TRBV21-1 and J usage is TRBJ2-4; the table's D call, TRBD2, was not checked against the DNA. TRBV21-1 is noted as a pseudogene. There are 17 residues in the CDR3.

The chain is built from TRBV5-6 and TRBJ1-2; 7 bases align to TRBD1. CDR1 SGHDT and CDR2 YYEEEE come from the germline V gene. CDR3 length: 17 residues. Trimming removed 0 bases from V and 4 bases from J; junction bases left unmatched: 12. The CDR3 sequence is CASSLGTGPGRGYGYTF. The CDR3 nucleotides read TGTGCCAGCAGCTTGGGGACAGGCCCGGGTCGCGGCTATGGCTACACCTTC.

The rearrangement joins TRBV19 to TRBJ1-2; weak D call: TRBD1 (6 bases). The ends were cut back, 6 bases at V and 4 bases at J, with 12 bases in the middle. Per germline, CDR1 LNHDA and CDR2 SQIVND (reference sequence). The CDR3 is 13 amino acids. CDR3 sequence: CASSSARGYGYTF. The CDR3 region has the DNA TGTGCCAGTAGCTCCGCCAGGGGCTATGGCTACACCTTC. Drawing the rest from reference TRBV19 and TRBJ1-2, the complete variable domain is DGGITQSPKYLFRKEGQNVTLSCEQNLNHDAMYWYRQDPGQGLRLIYYSQIVNDFQKGDIAEGYSVSREKKESFPLTVTSAQKNPTAFYLCASSSARGYGYTFGSGTRLTVV.

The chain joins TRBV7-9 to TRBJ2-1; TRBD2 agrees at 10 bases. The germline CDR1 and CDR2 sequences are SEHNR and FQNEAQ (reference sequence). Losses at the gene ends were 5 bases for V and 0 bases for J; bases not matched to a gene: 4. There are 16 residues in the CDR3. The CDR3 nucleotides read TGTGCCAGCAGCCCACTAGCGGGGAGCTCCTACAATGAGCAGTTCTTC. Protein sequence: CASSPLAGSSYNEQFF.

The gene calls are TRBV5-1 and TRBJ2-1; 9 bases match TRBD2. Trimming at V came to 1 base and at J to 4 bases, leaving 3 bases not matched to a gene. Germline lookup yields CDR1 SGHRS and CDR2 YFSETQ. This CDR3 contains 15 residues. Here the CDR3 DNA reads TGCGCCAGCAGCTTGTCAAGCGGGAGGTACAATGAGCAGTTCTTC. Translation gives CASSLSSGRYNEQFF.

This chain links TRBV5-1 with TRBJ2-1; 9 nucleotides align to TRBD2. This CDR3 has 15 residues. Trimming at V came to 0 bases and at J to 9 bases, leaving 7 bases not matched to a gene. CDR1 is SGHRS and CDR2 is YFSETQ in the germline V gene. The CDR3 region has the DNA TGCGCCAGCAGCTTGGCCGGGCTAGCGGGGCCTGAGCAGTTCTTC. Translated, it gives CASSLAGLAGPEQFF.

The CDR3 DNA sequence: TGTGCCAGCAGCTTGGGGCTGGCAGAGCAGTTCTTC. Protein sequence: CASSLGLAEQFF. This rearrangement joins TRBV5-4 to TRBJ2-1; D gene unclear. Per the germline V gene, CDR1 is SGHNT and CDR2 is YYREEE (reference sequence). The CDR3 covers 12 residues. V was trimmed by 0 bases and J by 10 bases, leaving 8 bases between them.

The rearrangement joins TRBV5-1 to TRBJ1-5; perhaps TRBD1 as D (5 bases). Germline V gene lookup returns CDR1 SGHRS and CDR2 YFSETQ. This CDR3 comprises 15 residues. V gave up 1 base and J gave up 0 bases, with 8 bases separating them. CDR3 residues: CASSLTGLSNQPQHF. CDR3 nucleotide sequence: TGCGCCAGCAGCTTGACAGGCCTTAGCAATCAGCCCCAGCATTTT.

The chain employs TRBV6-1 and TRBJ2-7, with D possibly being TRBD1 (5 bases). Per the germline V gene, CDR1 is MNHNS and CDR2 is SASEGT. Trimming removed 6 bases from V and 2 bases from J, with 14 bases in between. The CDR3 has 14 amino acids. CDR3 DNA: TGTGCCAGCAGAAGGGAAAGGGGCGCCTACGAGCAGTACTTC. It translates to CASRRERGAYEQYF.

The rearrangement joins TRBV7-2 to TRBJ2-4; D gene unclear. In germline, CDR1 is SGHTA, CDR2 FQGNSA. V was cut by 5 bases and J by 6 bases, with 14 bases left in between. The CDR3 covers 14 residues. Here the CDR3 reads CASSPRRSSNIQYF. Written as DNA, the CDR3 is TGTGCCAGCAGCCCCCGCCGGTCCTCAAACATTCAGTACTTC. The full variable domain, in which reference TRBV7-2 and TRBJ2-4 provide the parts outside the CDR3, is GAGVSQSPSNKVTEKGKDVELRCDPISGHTALYWYRQSLGQGLEFLIYFQGNSAPDKSGLPSDRFSAERTGGSVSTLTIQRTQQEDSAVYLCASSPRRSSNIQYFGAGTRLSVL.

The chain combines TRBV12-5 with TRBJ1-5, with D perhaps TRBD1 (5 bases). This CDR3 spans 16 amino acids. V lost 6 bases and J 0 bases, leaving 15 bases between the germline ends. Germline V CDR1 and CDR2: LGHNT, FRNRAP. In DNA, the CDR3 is TGTGCTAGTGGCTTAATCGCAGGGAATAGCAATCAGCCCCAGCATTTT. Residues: CASGLIAGNSNQPQHF. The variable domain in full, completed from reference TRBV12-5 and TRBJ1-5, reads DARVTQTPRHKVTEMGQEVTMRCQPILGHNTVFWYRQTMMQGLELLAYFRNRAPLDDSGMPKDRFSAEMPDATLATLKIQPSEPRDSAVYFCASGLIAGNSNQPQHFGDGTRLSIL.

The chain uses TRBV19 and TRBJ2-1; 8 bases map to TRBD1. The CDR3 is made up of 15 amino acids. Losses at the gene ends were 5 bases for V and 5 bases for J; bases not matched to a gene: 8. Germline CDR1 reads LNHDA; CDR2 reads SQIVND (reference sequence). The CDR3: CASSPWDRLNNEQFF. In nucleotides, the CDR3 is TGTGCCAGTAGTCCCTGGGACAGGCTAAACAATGAGCAGTTCTTC.

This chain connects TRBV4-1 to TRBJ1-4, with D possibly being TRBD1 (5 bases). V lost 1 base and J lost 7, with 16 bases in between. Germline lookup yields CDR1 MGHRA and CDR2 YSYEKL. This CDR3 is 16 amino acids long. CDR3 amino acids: CASSQGLGGRSEKLFF. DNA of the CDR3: TGCGCCAGCAGCCAAGGGTTGGGGGGAAGGAGTGAAAAACTGTTTTTT.